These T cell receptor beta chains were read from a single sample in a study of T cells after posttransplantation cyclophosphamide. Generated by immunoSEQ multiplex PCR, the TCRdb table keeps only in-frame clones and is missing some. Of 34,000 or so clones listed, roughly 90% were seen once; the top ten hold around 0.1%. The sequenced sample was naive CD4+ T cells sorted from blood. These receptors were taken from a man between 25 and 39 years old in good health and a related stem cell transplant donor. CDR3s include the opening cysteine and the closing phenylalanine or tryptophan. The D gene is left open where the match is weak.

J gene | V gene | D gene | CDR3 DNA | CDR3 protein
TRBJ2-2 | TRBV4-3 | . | TGCGCCAGCAGCCAAGATCTGGGGGGAGCGAACACCGGGGAGCTGTTTTTT | CASSQDLGGANTGELFF
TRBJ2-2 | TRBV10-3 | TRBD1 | TGTGCCATCAGTGATCCGAGGGGGCTGAACACCGGGGAGCTGTTTTTT | CAISDPRGLNTGELFF
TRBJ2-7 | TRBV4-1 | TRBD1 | TGCGCCAGCAGCCAAGGCCGGGACAGGGGACACGAGCAGTACTTC | CASSQGRDRGHEQYF
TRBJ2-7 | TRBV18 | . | TGTGCCAGCTCAGCGGCCGTAAAGGGGGACGAGCAGTACTTC | CASSAAVKGDEQYF
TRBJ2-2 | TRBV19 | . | TGTGCCAGTAAAGGGGCCGGGGAGCTGTTTTTT | CASKGAGELFF
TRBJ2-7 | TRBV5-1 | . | TGCGCCAGCAGTTCCCCGGGTGGCGGGGGCACGAACGAGCAGTACTTC | CASSSPGGGGTNEQYF
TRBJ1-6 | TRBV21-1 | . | . | CASSKVGGGAGNSPLHF
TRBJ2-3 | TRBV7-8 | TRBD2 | TGTGCCAGCAGCTCGAGGACTAGCGGGGGGGCCCGCGCAGATACGCAGTATTTT | CASSSRTSGGARADTQYF
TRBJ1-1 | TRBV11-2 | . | TGTGCCAGCAGCCCCCGGCGGGGGTACACTGAAGCTTTCTTT | CASSPRRGYTEAFF
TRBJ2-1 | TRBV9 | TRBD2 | TGTGCCAGCAGCGTAGTCAGCGGGGGGGCGGGTGAGCAGTTCTTC | CASSVVSGGAGEQFF
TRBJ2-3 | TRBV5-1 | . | TGCGCCAGCAGCTTTAGGTTTACCGGGGGCACAGATACGCAGTATTTT | CASSFRFTGGTDTQYF
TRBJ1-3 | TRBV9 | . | TGTGCCAGCAGCGTAGACACAGGGACGGTAAACACCATATATTTT | CASSVDTGTVNTIYF